Listed here are 4 T cell receptor beta chains from one sample, sequenced in a study of blood T cells in healthy people across ages. Combining a sample-barcoded 5' primer with a J-beta primer mix, a second PCR ran for 7 to 11 cycles. TCRdb used MiXCR to reprocess the 5' RACE reads, holding one entry per CDR3 protein. The profile shows over 1,500,000 distinct CDR3 sequences, roughly 50% of them singletons. The sample comprised blood. Receptors were obtained from a woman aged 40 to 55 in good health.

J is TRBJ2-1 and V is TRBV3-1; TRBD1 aligns across 7 bases. The V gene's germline CDR1 is LGHDT and CDR2 YNNKEL (reference sequence). Trimming at V came to 3 bases and at J to 9 bases, leaving 8 bases not matched to a gene. The CDR3 runs to 14 residues. The CDR3 DNA is TGTGCCAGCAGCCAGCAGACAGGGACGGTTGAGCAGTTCTTC. It specifies CASSQQTGTVEQFF.

The rearrangement joins TRBV24-1 to TRBJ2-7, with 10 nucleotides matching TRBD2. The end of the DNA aligns better with TRBJ2-5, so the J call may be wrong. The CDR3 runs 17 residues. Germline V gene sequence: CDR1 KGHDR, CDR2 SFDVKD. The CDR3 DNA is TGTGCCACCAGTGATTCGGCTGGACTAGCGGAGGAAGAGACCCAGTACTTC. Translating it yields CATSDSAGLAEEETQYF.

This clonotype turned up a few times. The rearrangement uses TRBV5-1 and TRBJ2-7; perhaps TRBD1 as D (6 bases). CDR1 SGHRS and CDR2 YFSETQ come from the germline V gene. V was trimmed by 0 bases and J by 7 bases, leaving 14 bases between them. CDR3 length equals 14 residues. The CDR3 protein is CASSLDRTGREQYF. As DNA, the CDR3 is TGCGCCAGCAGCTTGGACCGAACAGGGCGGGAGCAGTACTTC.

This chain uses TRBV5-1 with TRBJ1-2, with TRBD1 identical over 7 bases. V lost 2 bases and J lost 8; bases outside the gene matches: 27. Germline CDR1 SGHRS, CDR2 YFSETQ. The length of the CDR3 is 20 residues. The CDR3 DNA reads as TGCGCCAGCAGCTTTAATCCCGGGACAGCTCCCGAGAGGGCATACCGCGGCTACACCTTC. It specifies CASSFNPGTAPERAYRGYTF.